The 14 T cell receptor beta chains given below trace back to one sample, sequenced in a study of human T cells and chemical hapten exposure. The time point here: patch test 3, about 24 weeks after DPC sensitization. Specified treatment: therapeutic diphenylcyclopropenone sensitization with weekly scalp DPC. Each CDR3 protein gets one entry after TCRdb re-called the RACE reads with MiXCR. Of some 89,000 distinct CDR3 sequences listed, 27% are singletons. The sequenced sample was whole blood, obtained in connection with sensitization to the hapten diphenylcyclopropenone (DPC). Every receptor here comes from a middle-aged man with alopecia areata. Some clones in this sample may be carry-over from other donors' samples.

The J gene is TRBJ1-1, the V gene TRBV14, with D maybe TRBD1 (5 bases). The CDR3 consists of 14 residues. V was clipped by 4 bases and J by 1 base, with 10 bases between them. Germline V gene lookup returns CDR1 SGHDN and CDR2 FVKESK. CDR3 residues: CASSLAGRNTEAFF. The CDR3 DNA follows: TGTGCCAGCAGCCTGGCAGGGAGGAACACTGAAGCTTTCTTT.

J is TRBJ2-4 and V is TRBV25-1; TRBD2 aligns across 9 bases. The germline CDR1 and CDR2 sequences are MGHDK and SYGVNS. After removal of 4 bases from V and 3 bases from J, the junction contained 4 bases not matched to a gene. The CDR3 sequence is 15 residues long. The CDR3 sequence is CASSGLAGDKNIQYF. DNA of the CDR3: TGTGCCAGCAGTGGGTTAGCGGGAGACAAAAACATTCAGTACTTC.

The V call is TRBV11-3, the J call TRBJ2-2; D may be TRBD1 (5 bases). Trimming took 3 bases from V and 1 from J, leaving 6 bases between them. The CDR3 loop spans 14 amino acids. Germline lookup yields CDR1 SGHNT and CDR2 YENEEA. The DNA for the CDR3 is TGTGCCAGCAGCTTCAGGGTGAACACCGGGGAGCTGTTTTTT. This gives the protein CASSFRVNTGELFF.

The CDR3 sequence is CASSRRTGGRETQYF. DNA for the CDR3: TGTGCCAGCAGCCGACGTACAGGGGGCAGGGAGACCCAGTACTTC. The chain recombines TRBV7-2 with TRBJ2-5; 9 bases are shared with TRBD1. This CDR3 region has 15 residues. J gave up 5 bases and V 5 bases, and 9 bases lay outside the gene matches. CDR1 is SGHTA and CDR2 is FQGNSA in the germline V gene.

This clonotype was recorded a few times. The CDR3 here is CASSQVRFAQETQYF. The CDR3 DNA sequence: TGTGCCAGCAGCCAAGTCCGGTTCGCACAAGAGACCCAGTACTTC. The chain carries TRBV3-1 and TRBJ2-5, with no clear D. V was trimmed by 1 base and J by 2 bases, leaving 11 bases between them. Germline loops: CDR1 LGHDT, CDR2 YNNKEL (reference sequence). This CDR3 spans 15 amino acids.

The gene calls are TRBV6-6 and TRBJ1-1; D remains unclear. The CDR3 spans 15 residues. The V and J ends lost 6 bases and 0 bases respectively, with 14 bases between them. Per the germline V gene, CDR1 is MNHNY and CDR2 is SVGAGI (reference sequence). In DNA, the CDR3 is TGTGCCAGCAGCCCCCCTGTGAGGCTGAACACTGAAGCTTTCTTT. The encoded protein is CASSPPVRLNTEAFF.

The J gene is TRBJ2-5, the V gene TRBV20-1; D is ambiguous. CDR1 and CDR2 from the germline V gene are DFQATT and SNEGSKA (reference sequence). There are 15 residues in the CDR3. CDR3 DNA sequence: TGCAGCGCCTTCCCCGCGACGCCGTACCAAGAGACCCAGTACTTC. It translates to CSAFPATPYQETQYF.

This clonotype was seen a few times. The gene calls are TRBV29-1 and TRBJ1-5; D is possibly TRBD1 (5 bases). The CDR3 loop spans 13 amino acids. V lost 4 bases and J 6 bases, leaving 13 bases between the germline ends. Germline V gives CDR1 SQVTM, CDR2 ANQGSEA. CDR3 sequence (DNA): TGCAGCGTTGCCGCGGGGGGGGGTCAGCCCCAGCATTTT. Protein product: CSVAAGGGQPQHF.

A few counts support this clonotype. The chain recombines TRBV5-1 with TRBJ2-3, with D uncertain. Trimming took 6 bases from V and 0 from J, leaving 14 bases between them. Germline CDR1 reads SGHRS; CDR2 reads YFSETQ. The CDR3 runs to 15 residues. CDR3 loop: CASIREGHSTDTQYF. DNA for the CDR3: TGCGCCAGCATCCGTGAAGGGCATAGCACAGATACGCAGTATTTT.

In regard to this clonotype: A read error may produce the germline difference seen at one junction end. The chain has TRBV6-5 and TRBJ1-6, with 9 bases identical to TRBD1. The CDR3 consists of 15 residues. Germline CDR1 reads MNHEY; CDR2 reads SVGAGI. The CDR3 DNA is TGTGCCAGCAGTTACAGTCCGGGACAGGGTCCACCCCTCCCCTTT. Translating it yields CASSYSPGQGPPLPF.

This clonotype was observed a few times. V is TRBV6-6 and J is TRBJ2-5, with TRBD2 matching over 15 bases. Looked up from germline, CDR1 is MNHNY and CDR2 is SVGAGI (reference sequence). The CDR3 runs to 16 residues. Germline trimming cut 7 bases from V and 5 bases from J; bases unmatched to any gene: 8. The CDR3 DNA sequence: TGTGCCAGCAAAATCTCCGGGACTAGCGGGAGGGAGACCCAGTACTTC. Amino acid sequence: CASKISGTSGRETQYF.

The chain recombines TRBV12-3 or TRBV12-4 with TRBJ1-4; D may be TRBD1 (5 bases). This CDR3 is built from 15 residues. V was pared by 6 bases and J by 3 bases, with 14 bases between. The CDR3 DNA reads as TGTGCCAGCAGGTCCCGGGGAGGGGCTAATGAAAAACTGTTTTTT. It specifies CASRSRGGANEKLFF.

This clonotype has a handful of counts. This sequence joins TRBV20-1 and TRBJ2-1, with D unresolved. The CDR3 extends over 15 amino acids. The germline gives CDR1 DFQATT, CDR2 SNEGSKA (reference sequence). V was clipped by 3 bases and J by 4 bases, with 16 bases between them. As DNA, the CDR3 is TGCAGTGCTAGGACGACTCCAATCATATACAATGAGCAGTTCTTC. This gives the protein CSARTTPIIYNEQFF.

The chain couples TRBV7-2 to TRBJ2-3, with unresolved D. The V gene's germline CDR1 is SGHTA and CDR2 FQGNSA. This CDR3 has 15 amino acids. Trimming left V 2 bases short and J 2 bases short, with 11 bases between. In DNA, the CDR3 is TGTGCCAGCAGCTTACGGGTTCCTGTCACAGATACGCAGTATTTT. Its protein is CASSLRVPVTDTQYF.